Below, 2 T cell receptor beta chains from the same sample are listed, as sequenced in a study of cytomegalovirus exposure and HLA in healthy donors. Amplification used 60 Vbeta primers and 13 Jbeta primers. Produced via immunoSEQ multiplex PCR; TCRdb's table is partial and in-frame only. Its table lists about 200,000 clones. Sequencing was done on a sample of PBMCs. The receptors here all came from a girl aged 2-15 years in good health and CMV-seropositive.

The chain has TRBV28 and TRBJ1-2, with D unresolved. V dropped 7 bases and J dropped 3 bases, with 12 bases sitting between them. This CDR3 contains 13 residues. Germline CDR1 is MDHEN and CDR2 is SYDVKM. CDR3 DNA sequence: TGTGCCAGCAAGGAGGGCGGCTACTATGGCTACACCTTC. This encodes CASKEGGYYGYTF.

The CDR3, as DNA: TGTGCCAGTAGTATAGAGGGACTAGCCGATTGGTACGAGCAGTACTTC. Translation gives CASSIEGLADWYEQYF. The rearrangement links TRBV19 to TRBJ2-7; 9 positions match TRBD2. The CDR3 runs to 16 residues. Germline V gene data show CDR1 as LNHDA and CDR2 as SQIVND (reference sequence). Unmatched junction bases numbered 7, after V lost 0 bases and J lost 4 bases.